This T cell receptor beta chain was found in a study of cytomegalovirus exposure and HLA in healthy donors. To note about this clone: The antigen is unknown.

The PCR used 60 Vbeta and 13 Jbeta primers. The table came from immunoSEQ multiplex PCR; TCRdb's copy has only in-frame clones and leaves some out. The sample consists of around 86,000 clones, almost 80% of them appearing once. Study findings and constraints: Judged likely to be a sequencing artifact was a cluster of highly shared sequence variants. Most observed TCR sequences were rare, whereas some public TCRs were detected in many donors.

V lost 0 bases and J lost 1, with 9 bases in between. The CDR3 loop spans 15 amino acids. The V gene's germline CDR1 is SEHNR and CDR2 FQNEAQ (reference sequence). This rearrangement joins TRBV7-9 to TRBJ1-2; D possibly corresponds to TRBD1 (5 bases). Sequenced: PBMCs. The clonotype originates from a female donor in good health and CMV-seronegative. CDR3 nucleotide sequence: TGTGCCAGCAGCTTAGCGCTAGGGGTTAACTATGGCTACACCTTC. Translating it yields CASSLALGVNYGYTF.